Following are 14 T cell receptor beta chains from one sample sequenced in a study of blood T cell repertoires in COVID-19. Data came from immunoSEQ multiplex PCR; TCRdb stores just in-frame clones and leaves some out. The table shows roughly 60,000 clones, with approximately 86% occurring only once. Sequencing input: peripheral blood. The source is a man aged 40-50 years with acute or convalescent COVID-19.

The chain has TRBV20-1 and TRBJ1-3; D not resolved. The V end lost 3 bases, the J end lost 4 bases, and 10 bases lay between the germline ends. This CDR3 spans 13 amino acids. CDR1 is DFQATT, CDR2 SNEGSKA, per germline (reference sequence). The CDR3 nucleotides are TGCAGTGCTAGTCGAGGGCCCGGAAACACCATATATTTT. Its translation: CSASRGPGNTIYF.

The chain has TRBV7-8 and TRBJ1-3; D gene ambiguous. CDR3 length equals 16 residues. V was trimmed by 3 bases and J by 0 bases, leaving 12 bases between them. Germline loops: CDR1 SGHVS, CDR2 FQNEAQ. The CDR3 coding sequence is TGTGCCAGCAGCTTGGGCAGGTTGAGCTCTGGAAACACCATATATTTT. Translation: CASSLGRLSSGNTIYF.

The chain combines TRBV7-2 with TRBJ1-4; D ambiguous. This CDR3 is built from 13 residues. Between the trimmed V and J ends, which lost 5 bases and 6 bases, there was a span of 10 bases. Germline V gene sequence: CDR1 SGHTA, CDR2 FQGNSA. The CDR3 coding sequence is TGTGCCAGCAGCCGCACACCGTATGAAAAACTGTTTTTT. Protein product: CASSRTPYEKLFF.

The chain couples TRBV11-2 to TRBJ1-6; TRBD1 matches at 8 bases. This CDR3 is built from 16 residues. V lost 4 bases, J lost 9 bases, and 11 bases stayed unmatched. Germline V gives CDR1 SGHAT, CDR2 FQNNGV. The CDR3 DNA reads as TGTGCCAGCAGCTCCAGGACAGGGTCGGCTAGTTCACCCCTCCACTTT. Protein: CASSSRTGSASSPLHF. Based on the CDR3 plus reference TRBV11-2 and TRBJ1-6, the full variable domain is EAGVAQSPRYKIIEKRQSVAFWCNPISGHATLYWYQQILGQGPKLLIQFQNNGVVDDSQLPKDRFSAERLKGVDSTLKIQPAKLEDSAVYLCASSSRTGSASSPLHFGNGTRLTVT.

A single count supports this clone. The gene calls are TRBV11-3 and TRBJ1-6; D is ambiguous. Trimming removed 5 bases from V and 10 bases from J, with 18 bases in between. The CDR3 has 15 amino acids. CDR1 is SGHNT and CDR2 is YENEEA in the germline V gene. Here the CDR3 reads CASSHRVVEGSPLHF. The DNA of the CDR3 is TGTGCCAGCAGCCACCGAGTGGTCGAGGGATCACCCCTCCACTTT.

The rearrangement links TRBV2 to TRBJ1-4; TRBD1 is a possible D gene (5 bases). Germline loops: CDR1 SNHLY, CDR2 FYNNEI. The CDR3 is made up of 14 amino acids. V shed 6 bases and J shed 4 bases, with 12 bases lying between them. CDR3 DNA sequence: TGTGCCAGCAGAGCCGACAGCTATAATGAAAAACTGTTTTTT. Translated, it gives CASRADSYNEKLFF.

J is TRBJ1-1 and V is TRBV12-3 or TRBV12-4; D is uncertain. This CDR3 is built from 13 residues. The V end lost 6 bases, the J end lost 4 bases, and 12 bases lay between the germline ends. The CDR3 loop is CASSSSVGTEAFF. The DNA for the CDR3 is TGTGCCAGCAGCTCCTCTGTCGGCACTGAAGCTTTCTTT.

V usage is TRBV7-8 and J usage is TRBJ1-1; 7 nucleotides line up with TRBD1. In germline, CDR1 is SGHVS, CDR2 FQNEAQ. The CDR3 totals 16 residues. V gave up 2 bases and J gave up 1 base; unmatched junction bases: 7. CDR3 bases: TGTGCCAGCAGCTTATTCTCGACAGGGAGGAACACTGAAGCTTTCTTT. As protein: CASSLFSTGRNTEAFF.

The chain has TRBV19 and TRBJ2-6; D is possibly TRBD2 (5 bases). The CDR3 runs 18 residues. Between the trimmed V and J ends, which lost 2 bases and 1 base, there was a span of 15 bases. The V gene's germline CDR1 is LNHDA and CDR2 SQIVND (reference sequence). This CDR3 is CASSIIKGTRSGANVLTF. For the CDR3, the DNA is TGTGCCAGTAGTATAATCAAGGGAACTAGATCTGGGGCCAACGTCCTGACTTTC. The variable domain in full, with the rest retrieved from reference TRBV19 and TRBJ2-6, is DGGITQSPKYLFRKEGQNVTLSCEQNLNHDAMYWYRQDPGQGLRLIYYSQIVNDFQKGDIAEGYSVSREKKESFPLTVTSAQKNPTAFYLCASSIIKGTRSGANVLTFGAGSRLTVL.

This clone showed up just a few times. This chain uses TRBV5-4 with TRBJ1-6; D is undetermined. This CDR3 comprises 11 residues. V was pared by 5 bases and J by 9 bases, with 6 bases between. Germline lookup yields CDR1 SGHNT and CDR2 YYREEE (reference sequence). The CDR3 region is CASSTGSPLHF. CDR3 bases: TGTGCCAGCAGTACGGGTTCACCCCTCCACTTT.

The V and J genes are TRBV28 and TRBJ1-5; 9 nucleotides agree with TRBD1. The junction had 7 bases not matched to a gene; V was cut back by 6 bases and J by 4 bases. In germline, CDR1 is MDHEN, CDR2 SYDVKM. This CDR3 region has 15 residues. In DNA, the CDR3 is TGTGCCAGCAGGGGGGGACAGGGTCGGAATCAGCCCCAGCATTTT. It specifies CASRGGQGRNQPQHF. Based on the CDR3 plus reference TRBV28 and TRBJ1-5, the full variable domain is DVKVTQSSRYLVKRTGEKVFLECVQDMDHENMFWYRQDPGLGLRLIYFSYDVKMKEKGDIPEGYSVSREKKERFSLILESASTNQTSMYLCASRGGQGRNQPQHFGDGTRLSIL.

This clone appeared once. This chain connects TRBV9 to TRBJ2-3, with D hard to call. The length of the CDR3 is 13 residues. V lost 1 base, J lost 4 bases, and 7 bases lay in between. CDR1 is SGDLS, CDR2 YYNGEE, per germline. CDR3 in amino acids: CASSVRVADTQYF. CDR3 sequence (DNA): TGTGCCAGCAGCGTAAGAGTTGCAGATACGCAGTATTTT.

The rearrangement uses TRBV5-6 and TRBJ2-5, with D tentatively TRBD1 (6 bases). Germline CDR1 and CDR2: SGHDT and YYEEEE. This CDR3 contains 16 residues. V was shortened by 3 bases and J by 3 bases, with 18 bases between the two germline ends. The CDR3 is CASSYGLWDTEETQYF. Here the CDR3 DNA reads TGTGCCAGCAGCTATGGTCTCTGGGACACTGAAGAGACCCAGTACTTC.

The rearrangement links TRBV12-3 or TRBV12-4 to TRBJ2-7; D possibly corresponds to TRBD2 (5 bases). The CDR3 loop spans 11 amino acids. V was clipped by 5 bases and J by 5 bases, with 7 bases between them. The CDR3, as DNA: TGTGCCAGCAGTCCCGGGAACGAGCAGTACTTC. Protein product: CASSPGNEQYF.